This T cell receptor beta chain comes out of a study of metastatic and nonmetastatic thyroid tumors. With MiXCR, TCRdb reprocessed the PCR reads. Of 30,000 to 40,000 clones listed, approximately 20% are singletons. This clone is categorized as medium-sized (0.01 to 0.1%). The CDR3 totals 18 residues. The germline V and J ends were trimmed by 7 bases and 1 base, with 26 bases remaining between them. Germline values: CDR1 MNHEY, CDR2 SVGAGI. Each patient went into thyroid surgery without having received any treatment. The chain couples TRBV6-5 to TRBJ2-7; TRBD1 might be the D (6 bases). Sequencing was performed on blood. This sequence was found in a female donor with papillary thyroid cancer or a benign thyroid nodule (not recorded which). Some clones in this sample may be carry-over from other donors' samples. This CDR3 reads CASNTETTGFTGSYEQYF. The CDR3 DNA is TGTGCCAGCAACACCGAAACCACAGGTTTTACAGGGTCCTACGAGCAGTACTTC.